What follows are 18 T cell receptor beta chains derived from one specimen sequenced in a study of T cell responses to AZD1222 COVID-19 vaccine. TCRdb's copy holds only in-frame clones and misses some; the assay was immunoSEQ multiplex PCR. Seen here are some 140,000 clones, around 85% observed once, and the top ten hold approximately 8%. This specimen was peripheral blood, taken 28 days after the second dose of the MenACWY control vaccine. Every receptor here comes from an adult who received the MenACWY meningococcal vaccine as a control.

This clone has only one observation. The chain has TRBV28 and TRBJ1-1, with D unclear. This CDR3 has 12 amino acids. CDR1 MDHEN and CDR2 SYDVKM come from the germline V gene. V was shortened by 7 bases and J by 10 bases, with 16 bases between the two germline ends. The CDR3 loop reads CASMGSGLIAFF. CDR3 nucleotide sequence: TGTGCCAGCATGGGAAGTGGTCTCATAGCTTTCTTT.

The chain employs TRBV10-1 and TRBJ1-5; D unclear. The V gene lost 0 bases and the J gene lost 3 bases, with 6 bases spanning the gap. CDR3 length: 14 amino acids. Germline CDR1 reads WNHNN; CDR2 reads SYGVQD (reference sequence). CDR3 in amino acids: CASSESGNNQPQHF. In DNA, the CDR3 is TGCGCCAGCAGTGAGTCTGGCAACAATCAGCCCCAGCATTTT.

This clone was recorded a few times. The V gene is TRBV28, the J gene TRBJ1-6, with D uncertain. V was cut by 6 bases and J by 0 bases, with 9 bases left in between. Germline lookup yields CDR1 MDHEN and CDR2 SYDVKM. This CDR3 region has 15 residues. The DNA for the CDR3 is TGTGCCAGCAGCCCGGCGGTCTCCTATAATTCACCCCTCCACTTT. Protein product: CASSPAVSYNSPLHF.

The chain carries TRBV3-1 (or the pseudogene TRBV3-2) and TRBJ1-3, with D possibly TRBD1 on 5 matching bases. CDR3 size: 15 residues. V gave up 1 base and J gave up 3 bases, with 10 bases separating them. Looked up from germline, CDR1 is LGHDT and CDR2 is YNNKEL (reference sequence). The CDR3: CASSQGPGVGNTIYF. The CDR3 DNA sequence: TGTGCCAGCAGCCAAGGCCCGGGGGTTGGAAACACCATATATTTT.

There are a few counts of this clone. The CDR3, as DNA: TGTGCCACTGAGACTTTCAATGAGCAGTTCTTC. The encoded protein is CATETFNEQFF. This chain uses TRBV24-1 with TRBJ2-1, with D unresolved. The V end lost 10 bases, the J end lost 6 bases, and 9 bases lay between the germline ends. CDR3 size: 11 residues. Germline V gene data show CDR1 as KGHDR and CDR2 as SFDVKD.

V is TRBV7-8 and J is TRBJ1-3; no clear D. Germline V gene data show CDR1 as SGHVS and CDR2 as FQNEAQ. This CDR3 is 16 amino acids long. Trimming shortened V by 5 bases and J by 0 bases, and 14 bases separated the two germline ends. DNA for the CDR3: TGTGCCAGCAGCGGACCGAGACTAGACTCTGGAAACACCATATATTTT. Its protein is CASSGPRLDSGNTIYF.

The chain is built from TRBV19 and TRBJ1-5; TRBD1 agrees at 7 bases. Germline lookup yields CDR1 LNHDA and CDR2 SQIVND (reference sequence). The trim removed 6 bases at V and 9 bases at J, leaving 14 bases unmatched. The CDR3 is 15 residues long. For the CDR3, the DNA is TGTGCCAGTAGCCTATTGAGACAGGGAGGCAGGCCCCAGCATTTT. Protein sequence: CASSLLRQGGRPQHF.

This clone has only one observation. This sequence joins TRBV11-2 and TRBJ1-2, with D tentatively TRBD1 (5 bases). The CDR3 is 13 amino acids. Trimming removed 5 bases from V and 4 bases from J, with 11 bases in between. Germline V gene lookup returns CDR1 SGHAT and CDR2 FQNNGV. CDR3 in DNA: TGTGCCAGCAGCCATGGACAATTCTATGGCTACACCTTC. Translated, it gives CASSHGQFYGYTF.

This clone has a single count. This rearrangement joins TRBV5-4 to TRBJ2-3; D perhaps matches TRBD1 (5 bases). The CDR3 covers 13 residues. V gave up 1 base and J gave up 6 bases, with 9 bases separating them. Germline V gene sequence: CDR1 SGHNT, CDR2 YYREEE (reference sequence). As DNA, the CDR3 is TGTGCCAGCAGCTTGACCAGGGTGGATACGCAGTATTTT. This gives the protein CASSLTRVDTQYF.

V is TRBV9 and J is TRBJ1-6; D not resolved. Germline values: CDR1 SGDLS, CDR2 YYNGEE. The ends were cut back, 3 bases at V and 0 bases at J, with 13 bases in the middle. The CDR3 covers 17 residues. The CDR3 DNA reads as TGTGCCAGCAGCGCGGAGGACTGGAGCTCCTATAATTCACCCCTCCACTTT. Protein product: CASSAEDWSSYNSPLHF.

In its sample, this clone was seen a few times. The genes are TRBV2 and TRBJ1-5, with D unresolved. CDR1 and CDR2 from the germline V gene are SNHLY and FYNNEI. CDR3 length equals 12 residues. V lost 6 bases, J lost 4 bases, and 7 bases lay in between. The CDR3 DNA sequence: TGTGCCAGCAGGCCGTCTAATCAGCCCCAGCATTTT. This translates into CASRPSNQPQHF.

A remark on this clone: The same CDR3 can be traced to other DNA sequences in this sample. The chain employs TRBV6-4 and TRBJ1-2; D ambiguous. This CDR3 contains 12 residues. Between the trimmed V and J ends, which lost 3 bases and 5 bases, there was a span of 7 bases. Germline values: CDR1 MRHNA, CDR2 SNTAGT. CDR3 in DNA: TGTGCCAGCAGTGATGGTCTTTATGGCTACACCTTC. It specifies CASSDGLYGYTF.

The rearrangement uses TRBV14 and TRBJ1-3; D possibly corresponds to TRBD1 (6 bases). V was pared by 7 bases and J by 4 bases, with 14 bases between. This CDR3 is built from 14 residues. The germline V gene has CDR1 SGHDN and CDR2 FVKESK. Written as DNA, the CDR3 is TGTGCCAGCACCCGAACAGGGCCCGGAAACACCATATATTTT. Amino acid sequence: CASTRTGPGNTIYF.

V usage is TRBV7-2 and J usage is TRBJ1-1; D unresolved. Trimming removed 5 bases from V and 4 bases from J, with 17 bases in between. The CDR3 contains 15 residues. Germline V gene data show CDR1 as SGHTA and CDR2 as FQGNSA. The CDR3 reads CASSPLQAPFTEAFF. CDR3 in DNA: TGTGCCAGCAGCCCCCTCCAAGCACCCTTCACTGAAGCTTTCTTT.

The chain uses TRBV19 and TRBJ1-2, with a weak D call TRBD1 (5 bases). The V and J ends lost 4 bases and 4 bases respectively, with 13 bases between them. Germline V lookup: CDR1 LNHDA, CDR2 SQIVND (reference sequence). The CDR3 runs 14 residues. This CDR3 is CASSRVTGGYGYTF. The CDR3 region has the DNA TGTGCCAGTAGTAGAGTCACTGGGGGCTATGGCTACACCTTC.

The chain uses TRBV6-1 and TRBJ1-5, with 10 positions matching TRBD1. CDR1 is MNHNS and CDR2 is SASEGT in the germline V gene. The junction had 9 bases not matched to a gene; V was cut back by 1 base and J by 6 bases. The CDR3 spans 17 residues. CDR3 sequence reads: CASSEGRGRTGGQPQHF. The CDR3 bases are TGTGCCAGCAGTGAAGGGAGGGGACGGACAGGGGGTCAGCCCCAGCATTTT.

This clone showed up just once. This sequence joins TRBV5-1 and TRBJ2-3; D unclear. This CDR3 has 14 amino acids. Germline CDR1 and CDR2: SGHRS and YFSETQ. V shed 4 bases and J shed 2 bases, with 11 bases lying between them. CDR3 amino acids: CASSAGQHTDTQYF. CDR3 sequence (DNA): TGCGCCAGCAGCGCCGGGCAGCACACAGATACGCAGTATTTT.

The genes are TRBV9 and TRBJ1-4; possible D gene TRBD1, 6 bases. The germline V gene encodes CDR1 SGDLS and CDR2 YYNGEE. The CDR3 has 16 amino acids. V lost 0 bases to trimming and J lost 3 bases, with 12 bases between them. CDR3 amino acids: CASSVGPGDPNEKLFF. DNA for the CDR3: TGTGCCAGCAGCGTAGGCCCAGGGGATCCTAATGAAAAACTGTTTTTT.